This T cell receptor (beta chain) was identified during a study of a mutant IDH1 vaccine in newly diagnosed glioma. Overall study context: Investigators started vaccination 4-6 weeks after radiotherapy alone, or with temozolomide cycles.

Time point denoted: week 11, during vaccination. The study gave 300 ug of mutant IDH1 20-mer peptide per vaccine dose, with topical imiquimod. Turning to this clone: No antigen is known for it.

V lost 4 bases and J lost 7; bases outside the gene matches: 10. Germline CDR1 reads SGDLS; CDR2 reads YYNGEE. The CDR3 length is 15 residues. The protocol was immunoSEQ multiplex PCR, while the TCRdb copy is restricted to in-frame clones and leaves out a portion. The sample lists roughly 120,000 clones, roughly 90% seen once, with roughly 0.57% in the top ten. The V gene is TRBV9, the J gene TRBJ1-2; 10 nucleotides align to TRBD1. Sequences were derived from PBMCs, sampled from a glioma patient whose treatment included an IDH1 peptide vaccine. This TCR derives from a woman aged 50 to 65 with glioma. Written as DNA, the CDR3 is TGTGCCAGCAGCAACTCGGGACAGGGGACCTGTGGCTACACCTTC. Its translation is CASSNSGQGTCGYTF.